This T cell receptor beta chain was recovered during a study of T cell responses to AZD1222 COVID-19 vaccine. Profiling relied on immunoSEQ multiplex PCR, and the TCRdb table lists in-frame clones only, not all of them. The sample consists of about 150,000 clones, roughly nine tenths of them appearing once. Concerning this clone: Its target is unknown.

Germline CDR1 is MNHEY and CDR2 is SVGEGT. Losses at the gene ends were 2 bases for V and 0 bases for J; bases not matched to a gene: 16. This CDR3 contains 20 residues. Study-wide findings and caveats: Most donors were white British, females outnumbered males, and clonal diversity was possibly underestimated. Vaccine-associated CD4 TCRs ranged over spike, dominating at 160-218 and 743-854. A rise in Spike-specific TCR breadth and depth followed two AZD1222 doses.

Here the sequenced sample was peripheral blood, taken 28 days after the second dose of the MenACWY control vaccine. The TCR was taken from an adult who received the MenACWY meningococcal vaccine as a control. The rearrangement joins TRBV6-2 or TRBV6-3 to TRBJ2-3, with TRBD2 identical over 8 bases. The CDR3 DNA follows: TGTGCCAGCAGTTACCCGCGGCGAATGGCGGGGGGACCTAGCACAGATACGCAGTATTTT. Protein product: CASSYPRRMAGGPSTDTQYF.